These 17 T cell receptor beta chains were sequenced from one sample in a study. TCRdb's table, derived via immunoSEQ multiplex PCR, lists solely in-frame clones and lacks some. The sample lists approximately 53,000 clones, over 85% occurring once. Sequencing was performed on PBMCs. These receptors originate from a man in his forties with rheumatoid arthritis.

DNA for the CDR3: TGCCCCCAGCAGCCTGTGGCGGCGGGGGGGGGCGGGGAGCTGTTTTTT. Translated: CPQQPVAAGGGGELFF. The V call is TRBV5-1, the J call TRBJ2-2, with 9 bases fitting TRBD2. The CDR3 is 16 amino acids. In germline, CDR1 is SGHRS, CDR2 YFSETQ.

The V and J genes are TRBV4-2 and TRBJ2-5; 7 nucleotides line up with TRBD1. Losses at the gene ends were 5 bases for V and 4 bases for J; bases not matched to a gene: 13. CDR3 length equals 16 residues. Per germline, CDR1 LGHNA and CDR2 YNFKEQ. The DNA of the CDR3 is TGTGCCAGCAGCAAGAGCCTTGGGGACAGTGGAGAGACCCAGTACTTC. As protein: CASSKSLGDSGETQYF.

The J gene is TRBJ1-2, the V gene TRBV7-2; no clear D. Germline V gene data show CDR1 as SGHTA and CDR2 as FQGNSA. V lost 2 bases to trimming and J lost 4 bases, with 14 bases between them. The CDR3 sequence is 15 residues long. The CDR3 DNA follows: TGTGCCAGCAGCTTACGGGGTACCGACGCCTATGGCTACACCTTC. Protein: CASSLRGTDAYGYTF.

This clone was seen once. V gene TRBV4-2 combines with J gene TRBJ2-2, with 7 bases identical to TRBD2. Germline V gives CDR1 LGHNA, CDR2 YNFKEQ. V trimming: 4 bases; J trimming: 0 bases; junction bases outside the gene matches: 5. The CDR3 spans 16 residues. The CDR3 is CASSRTSDSNTGELFF. The CDR3, as DNA: TGTGCCAGCAGCCGCACTAGCGACTCGAACACCGGGGAGCTGTTTTTT.

By share of the sample, this clone is hyperexpanded (1% or more). V gene TRBV20-1 combines with J gene TRBJ1-5, with a tentative D call TRBD1 (5 bases). V was clipped by 3 bases and J by 1 base, with 7 bases between them. The CDR3 covers 13 residues. The V gene's germline CDR1 is DFQATT and CDR2 SNEGSKA (reference sequence). The CDR3 reads CSASQGSNQPQHF. CDR3 DNA: TGCAGTGCTAGTCAGGGAAGCAATCAGCCCCAGCATTTT.

V usage is TRBV29-1 and J usage is TRBJ2-2; TRBD1 matches at 8 bases. Trimming cost V 5 bases and J 5 bases; bases outside gene matches: 4. Looked up from germline, CDR1 is SQVTM and CDR2 is ANQGSEA. This CDR3 is 13 amino acids long. CDR3 DNA sequence: TGCAGCGTTTCGGACAGGGATACCGGGGAGCTGTTTTTT. Protein: CSVSDRDTGELFF.

J is TRBJ2-1 and V is TRBV6-5, with D perhaps TRBD1 (6 bases). Trimming took off 7 bases at V and 8 bases at J, with 12 bases between the two ends. Per germline, CDR1 MNHEY and CDR2 SVGAGI. The CDR3 runs to 12 residues. The CDR3 coding sequence is TGTGCCAGCACCCAACAGGGTCATGAGCAGTTCTTC. This codes for CASTQQGHEQFF.

The chain carries TRBV9 and TRBJ2-1; TRBD2 agrees at 9 bases. Germline V gives CDR1 SGDLS, CDR2 YYNGEE. This CDR3 region has 16 residues. The trim removed 4 bases at V and 0 bases at J, leaving 5 bases unmatched. CDR3 sequence: CASSPSGRSSYNEQFF. DNA for the CDR3: TGTGCCAGCAGCCCAAGCGGGAGGAGCTCCTACAATGAGCAGTTCTTC.

The chain joins TRBV7-9 to TRBJ1-1; no definite D call. Germline V CDR1 and CDR2: SEHNR, FQNEAQ (reference sequence). V shed 5 bases and J shed 4 bases, with 17 bases lying between them. The CDR3 extends over 15 amino acids. As DNA, the CDR3 is TGTGCCAGCAGCCCCTTCTCAGGTGGCGGCACTGAAGCTTTCTTT. Its translation: CASSPFSGGGTEAFF.

This rearrangement joins TRBV2 to TRBJ2-7, with TRBD2 matching 10 bases. CDR1 and CDR2 from the germline V gene are SNHLY and FYNNEI. The V and J ends lost 4 bases and 5 bases, in that order; junction bases with no gene match: 2. The CDR3 runs 13 residues. The CDR3 protein is CASSVLAGDEQYF. CDR3 DNA: TGTGCCAGCAGTGTCCTAGCGGGAGACGAGCAGTACTTC.

The rearrangement joins TRBV19 to TRBJ1-2; 8 bases fit TRBD1. CDR1 is LNHDA, CDR2 SQIVND, per germline (reference sequence). Trimming cost V 10 bases and J 4 bases; bases outside gene matches: 8. The CDR3 is made up of 13 amino acids. The CDR3 here is CATRDRGGYGYTF. CDR3 nucleotides: TGTGCCACCAGAGACAGGGGTGGCTATGGCTACACCTTC.

This chain joins TRBV6-2 or TRBV6-3 and TRBJ1-2; 8 bases map to TRBD1. CDR3 length equals 14 residues. J lost 4 bases, V lost 6 bases, and 7 bases had no gene match. Germline values: CDR1 MNHEY, CDR2 SVGEGT. The CDR3 coding sequence is TGTGCCAGCAGCCCGGACAGGGACGCCTATGGCTACACCTTC. Encoded protein: CASSPDRDAYGYTF.

The J gene is TRBJ2-7, the V gene TRBV7-2; 11 nucleotides align to TRBD2. Germline V lookup: CDR1 SGHTA, CDR2 FQGNSA. The V segment lost 5 bases and the J segment 7 bases; nucleotides outside the gene matches: 16. The CDR3 extends over 17 amino acids. Written as DNA, the CDR3 is TGTGCCAGCAGCCCCTCGACTAGCGGGACCGCGGGAAAGGAGCAGTACTTC. Amino acid sequence: CASSPSTSGTAGKEQYF.

The chain couples TRBV9 to TRBJ2-2; TRBD2 is a possible D gene (6 bases). CDR1 is SGDLS and CDR2 is YYNGEE in the germline V gene. Trimming shortened V by 2 bases and J by 4 bases, and 6 bases separated the two germline ends. The CDR3 loop spans 13 amino acids. The CDR3 region is CASSVGGTGELFF. The CDR3 DNA reads TGTGCCAGCAGCGTGGGGGGCACCGGGGAGCTGTTTTTT.

The chain is built from TRBV7-6 and TRBJ1-1, with a weak D call TRBD1 (5 bases). The CDR3 has 12 residues. The germline CDR1 and CDR2 sequences are SGHVS and FNYEAQ. The V gene lost 4 bases and the J gene lost 3 bases, with 6 bases spanning the gap. The CDR3 coding sequence is TGTGCCAGCAGCTCAGGGTACACTGAAGCTTTCTTT. Residues: CASSSGYTEAFF.

The chain recombines TRBV24-1 with TRBJ2-2; 7 bases are shared with TRBD1. Germline V gene sequence: CDR1 KGHDR, CDR2 SFDVKD. V lost 4 bases, J lost 0 bases, and 7 bases stayed unmatched. This CDR3 region has 17 residues. The CDR3 sequence is CATSEPGQVPNTGELFF. CDR3 DNA sequence: TGTGCCACCAGTGAACCTGGACAGGTACCGAACACCGGGGAGCTGTTTTTT.

V usage is TRBV15 and J usage is TRBJ2-5, with D unresolved. This CDR3 has 13 residues. Germline V gene sequence: CDR1 LNHNV, CDR2 YYDKDF (reference sequence). V was trimmed by 0 bases and J by 5 bases, leaving 7 bases between them. This chain's CDR3 is CATSRDLGETQYF. For the CDR3, the DNA is TGTGCCACCAGCAGAGATCTCGGGGAGACCCAGTACTTC.